Listed below are T cell receptor beta chains from one sample, sequenced in a study of OX40 agonist ivuxolimab in advanced cancers. Clones were sequenced by immunoSEQ multiplex PCR, and TCRdb holds only the in-frame ones, with some missing. The repertoire holds about 16,000 clones, approximately 85% seen once, with over 60% in the top ten. Source: CD4+ or CD8+ T cells sorted from blood, taken in a trial of the OX40 agonist ivuxolimab. These receptors were obtained from an adult with an advanced solid tumor such as melanoma, head and neck, liver or kidney cancer. CDR3s include the opening cysteine and the closing phenylalanine or tryptophan. A D gene is named only where the DNA matches it firmly. Rows may omit the clone size; those that give it use once, few, many or a size class.

j_gene: TRBJ1-1; len: 15; abundance: .; d_gene: .; v_gene: TRBV9; CDR3aa: CASSVSEGLNTEAFF; CDR3nt: TGTGCCAGCAGCGTATCAGAGGGTTTAAACACTGAAGCTTTCTTT
j_gene: TRBJ2-7; len: 14; abundance: .; d_gene: .; v_gene: TRBV5-4; CDR3aa: CASSPKLSSYEQYF; CDR3nt: TGTGCCAGCAGCCCTAAACTGAGCTCCTACGAGCAGTACTTC
j_gene: TRBJ2-1; len: 12; abundance: .; d_gene: .; v_gene: TRBV7-9; CDR3aa: CASSLGANEQFF; CDR3nt: TGTGCCAGCAGCTTAGGAGCGAATGAGCAGTTCTTC
j_gene: TRBJ2-1; len: 16; abundance: .; d_gene: .; v_gene: TRBV19; CDR3aa: CASTEWAGRGSNEQFF; CDR3nt: TGTGCCAGTACCGAGTGGGCCGGGAGAGGATCCAATGAGCAGTTCTTC
j_gene: TRBJ2-1; len: 17; abundance: .; d_gene: TRBD2; v_gene: TRBV4-3; CDR3aa: CASSHLTSGNFYNEQFF; CDR3nt: TGCGCCAGCAGCCACCTGACTAGCGGGAACTTCTACAATGAGCAGTTCTTC
j_gene: TRBJ2-7; len: 15; abundance: once; d_gene: .; v_gene: TRBV28; CDR3aa: CASSLPITGNYEQYF; CDR3nt: TGTGCCAGCAGTTTACCCATCACGGGGAACTACGAGCAGTACTTC
j_gene: TRBJ2-5; len: 14; abundance: .; d_gene: TRBD2; v_gene: TRBV6-1; CDR3aa: CASSESAGVETQYF; CDR3nt: TGTGCCAGCAGTGAATCGGCGGGAGTAGAGACCCAGTACTTC
j_gene: TRBJ1-5; len: 15; abundance: .; d_gene: .; v_gene: TRBV4-1; CDR3aa: CASSQRDIGNQPQHF; CDR3nt: TGCGCCAGCAGCCAACGGGACATAGGCAATCAGCCCCAGCATTTT
j_gene: TRBJ2-1; len: 15; abundance: .; d_gene: TRBD2; v_gene: TRBV25-1; CDR3aa: CASSLGGSRYNEQFF; CDR3nt: TGTGCCAGCAGTTTGGGCGGGAGTAGGTACAATGAGCAGTTCTTC
j_gene: TRBJ2-2; len: 17; abundance: .; d_gene: TRBD2; v_gene: TRBV7-2; CDR3aa: CASSPLVQAGGAGELFF; CDR3nt: TGTGCCAGCAGCCCGCTCGTGCAAGCGGGAGGGGCCGGGGAGCTGTTTTTT
j_gene: TRBJ2-5; len: 14; abundance: .; d_gene: .; v_gene: TRBV7-9; CDR3aa: CASSLGLTQETQYF; CDR3nt: TGTGCCAGCAGCTTAGGACTAACCCAAGAGACCCAGTACTTC
j_gene: TRBJ2-7; len: 14; abundance: .; d_gene: TRBD2; v_gene: TRBV29-1; CDR3aa: CSAIGTSGIYEQYF; CDR3nt: TGCAGCGCCATCGGGACTAGCGGAATCTACGAGCAGTACTTC
j_gene: TRBJ2-7; len: 15; abundance: .; d_gene: TRBD2; v_gene: TRBV9; CDR3aa: CASSVALAGENEQYF; CDR3nt: TGTGCCAGCAGCGTAGCTTTAGCGGGAGAGAACGAGCAGTACTTC
j_gene: TRBJ1-6; len: 13; abundance: .; d_gene: TRBD1; v_gene: TRBV15; CDR3aa: CATSDRGRSPLHF; CDR3nt: TGTGCCACCAGTGACAGGGGGCGATCACCCCTCCACTTT
j_gene: TRBJ1-2; len: 15; abundance: .; d_gene: .; v_gene: TRBV6-5; CDR3aa: CASSYSGVPWGDYTF; CDR3nt: TGTGCCAGCAGTTACTCGGGGGTCCCCTGGGGTGACTACACCTTC
j_gene: TRBJ2-1; len: 15; abundance: .; d_gene: TRBD1; v_gene: TRBV6-6; CDR3aa: CASSPSRDRVHEQFF; CDR3nt: TGTGCCAGCAGTCCCTCCCGGGACAGGGTCCATGAGCAGTTCTTC
j_gene: TRBJ2-4; len: 13; abundance: .; d_gene: .; v_gene: TRBV27; CDR3aa: CASRGLGETIQYF; CDR3nt: TGTGCCAGCAGGGGATTGGGGGAGACCATTCAGTACTTC
j_gene: TRBJ2-3; len: 17; abundance: .; d_gene: TRBD2; v_gene: TRBV2; CDR3aa: CASSATSGGFHTDTQYF; CDR3nt: TGTGCCAGCAGTGCGACTAGCGGGGGATTTCACACAGATACGCAGTATTTT
j_gene: TRBJ1-2; len: 16; abundance: .; d_gene: .; v_gene: TRBV7-6; CDR3aa: CASSSSPTISTYGYTF; CDR3nt: TGTGCCAGCAGTTCTTCCCCGACAATATCGACTTATGGCTACACCTTC
j_gene: TRBJ2-1; len: 12; abundance: .; d_gene: .; v_gene: TRBV5-4; CDR3aa: CASSLGENEQFF; CDR3nt: TGTGCCAGCAGCTTGGGTGAAAATGAGCAGTTCTTC
j_gene: TRBJ2-7; len: 14; abundance: .; d_gene: .; v_gene: TRBV11-3; CDR3aa: CASSHKRQGSEQYF; CDR3nt: TGTGCCAGCAGCCACAAAAGGCAAGGGTCCGAGCAGTACTTC
j_gene: TRBJ1-1; len: 13; abundance: .; d_gene: .; v_gene: TRBV7-6; CDR3aa: CASSLEGNTEAFF; CDR3nt: TGTGCCAGCAGCTTAGAGGGGAACACTGAAGCTTTCTTT
j_gene: TRBJ1-1; len: 13; abundance: medium-sized; d_gene: .; v_gene: TRBV9; CDR3aa: CASSRGGQTEAFF; CDR3nt: TGTGCCAGCAGCAGAGGAGGACAGACTGAAGCTTTCTTT
j_gene: TRBJ2-1; len: 14; abundance: .; d_gene: .; v_gene: TRBV29-1; CDR3aa: CSVEEARGPDEQFF; CDR3nt: TGCAGCGTTGAAGAAGCCCGGGGGCCCGATGAGCAGTTCTTC
j_gene: TRBJ2-5; len: 12; abundance: .; d_gene: .; v_gene: TRBV28; CDR3aa: CASSPGPGTQYF; CDR3nt: TGTGCCAGCAGTCCGGGGCCTGGGACCCAGTACTTC
j_gene: TRBJ1-1; len: 13; abundance: .; d_gene: .; v_gene: TRBV19; CDR3aa: CASSILAAEEAFF; CDR3nt: TGTGCCAGTAGTATTCTGGCGGCAGAAGAAGCTTTCTTT
j_gene: TRBJ1-2; len: 10; abundance: .; d_gene: .; v_gene: TRBV7-2; CDR3aa: CASSLVGYTF; CDR3nt: TGTGCCAGCAGCTTAGTTGGCTACACCTTC
j_gene: TRBJ1-2; len: 17; abundance: few; d_gene: TRBD1; v_gene: TRBV4-3; CDR3aa: CASSPGTGMSPNYGYTF; CDR3nt: TGCGCCAGCAGCCCGGGGACAGGGATGTCGCCGAACTATGGCTACACCTTC
j_gene: TRBJ2-3; len: 13; abundance: .; d_gene: .; v_gene: TRBV6-6; CDR3aa: CASSYRHDDTQYF; CDR3nt: TGTGCCAGCAGTTACCGGCACGATGATACGCAGTATTTT
j_gene: TRBJ2-1; len: 14; abundance: once; d_gene: .; v_gene: TRBV19; CDR3aa: CASSIGDFYNEQFF; CDR3nt: TGTGCCAGTAGTATAGGGGACTTTTACAATGAGCAGTTCTTC
j_gene: TRBJ2-7; len: 11; abundance: .; d_gene: TRBD2; v_gene: TRBV19; CDR3aa: CATRDGAGSYF; CDR3nt: TGTGCCACCAGGGACGGAGCGGGGTCCTACTTC
j_gene: TRBJ2-7; len: 15; abundance: .; d_gene: .; v_gene: TRBV27; CDR3aa: CASSPAQTVSYEQYF; CDR3nt: TGTGCCAGCAGTCCCGCCCAGACAGTCTCCTACGAGCAGTACTTC
j_gene: TRBJ1-2; len: 14; abundance: .; d_gene: TRBD1; v_gene: TRBV5-6; CDR3aa: CASRVDRRSYGYTF; CDR3nt: TGTGCCAGCAGGGTGGACAGGCGATCCTATGGCTACACCTTC
j_gene: TRBJ2-7; len: 14; abundance: once; d_gene: .; v_gene: TRBV5-1; CDR3aa: CASSLRDLRNEQYF; CDR3nt: TGCGCCAGCAGCTTGCGAGACTTACGGAACGAGCAGTACTTC
j_gene: TRBJ2-1; len: 11; abundance: .; d_gene: .; v_gene: TRBV6-1; CDR3aa: CASGPVARQFF; CDR3nt: TGTGCCAGCGGCCCAGTAGCAAGGCAGTTCTTC
j_gene: TRBJ2-7; len: 14; abundance: .; d_gene: TRBD1; v_gene: TRBV4-3; CDR3aa: CASSQGQGSYEQYF; CDR3nt: TGCGCCAGCAGCCAAGGACAGGGCTCCTACGAGCAGTACTTC
j_gene: TRBJ2-7; len: 15; abundance: .; d_gene: TRBD2; v_gene: TRBV11-2; CDR3aa: CASSVPGLALHEQYF; CDR3nt: TGTGCCAGCAGCGTACCGGGACTAGCGCTACACGAGCAGTACTTC
j_gene: TRBJ1-1; len: 16; abundance: .; d_gene: .; v_gene: TRBV7-2; CDR3aa: CASSALGGGRRNEAFF; CDR3nt: TGTGCCAGCAGCGCCCTCGGGGGAGGGCGTCGTAATGAAGCTTTCTTT
j_gene: TRBJ2-7; len: 12; abundance: .; d_gene: .; v_gene: TRBV18; CDR3aa: CASSLTSYEQYF; CDR3nt: TGTGCCAGCTCACTTACCTCCTACGAGCAGTACTTC
j_gene: TRBJ2-1; len: 13; abundance: .; d_gene: .; v_gene: TRBV29-1; CDR3aa: CSVVWGSYNEQFF; CDR3nt: TGCAGCGTTGTATGGGGCTCCTACAATGAGCAGTTCTTC
j_gene: TRBJ1-4; len: 14; abundance: .; d_gene: TRBD1; v_gene: TRBV27; CDR3aa: CASSLTGVVEKLFF; CDR3nt: TGTGCCAGCAGCTTAACAGGGGTAGTAGAAAAACTGTTTTTT
j_gene: TRBJ2-7; len: 19; abundance: .; d_gene: TRBD2; v_gene: TRBV13; CDR3aa: CASSPGLGSGGPFSYEQYF; CDR3nt: TGTGCCAGCAGCCCTGGTCTGGGTAGCGGGGGACCCTTCTCCTACGAGCAGTACTTC
j_gene: TRBJ1-1; len: 14; abundance: .; d_gene: .; v_gene: TRBV28; CDR3aa: CASSYPQGNTEAFF; CDR3nt: TGTGCCAGCAGTTACCCGCAGGGGAACACTGAAGCTTTCTTT
j_gene: TRBJ2-5; len: 13; abundance: .; d_gene: .; v_gene: TRBV29-1; CDR3aa: CSVHVGGQETQYF; CDR3nt: TGCAGCGTTCACGTCGGGGGCCAAGAGACCCAGTACTTC
j_gene: TRBJ1-1; len: 16; abundance: .; d_gene: .; v_gene: TRBV9; CDR3aa: CASSAGERGMNTEAFF; CDR3nt: TGTGCCAGCAGCGCTGGAGAAAGGGGGATGAACACTGAAGCTTTCTTT
j_gene: TRBJ2-2; len: 16; abundance: .; d_gene: TRBD1; v_gene: TRBV29-1; CDR3aa: CSVVPLQGAGTGELFF; CDR3nt: TGCAGCGTTGTCCCTCTACAGGGGGCAGGGACCGGGGAGCTGTTTTTT
j_gene: TRBJ2-7; len: 12; abundance: few; d_gene: .; v_gene: TRBV7-6; CDR3aa: CASRDRLGEQYF; CDR3nt: TGTGCCAGCCGGGACAGACTAGGCGAGCAGTACTTC
j_gene: TRBJ1-2; len: 15; abundance: .; d_gene: TRBD1; v_gene: TRBV5-6; CDR3aa: CASSPAVTGKYGYTF; CDR3nt: TGTGCCAGCAGCCCGGCGGTGACAGGGAAGTATGGCTACACCTTC